This T cell receptor beta chain is drawn from a study of blood T cell repertoires in COVID-19 (dated by TCRdb to the early 2020s). General notes on the study: Collaborator samples came from the United States, Italy and Spain and covered acute and convalescent phases of COVID-19. The material from the prospective study consisted of cDNA or gDNA derived from T cells, B-cell-depleted T cells, or PBMCs. Deeply sampled blood TCRbeta repertoires from subjects exposed to, actively infected with, or recovered from COVID-19 were included in the dataset. The repertoires were released in a freely available public database meant as a resource for research on the immune response to SARS-CoV-2. Samples were obtained from the ongoing ImmuneRACE study (first 160 participants) and from some 1,300 subjects provided by 6 global collaborators. Sample metadata almost always included a de-identified subject ID, COVID-19 status, age in years and sex. Where available, HLA class I and class II types were obtained from metadata supplied by the sample provider rather than from assay-based typing. Summary of the overall study and its limitations: The amount of clinical and demographic metadata varied by source and participant and was provided uncurated.

Collaborating institutions collected whole blood in K2EDTA tubes following their own protocols. Collaborator samples were shipped for TCRbeta analysis as frozen whole blood, isolated PBMCs, or DNA extracted from either sample type. TCRbeta CDR3 regions were amplified from genomic DNA using the immunoSEQ Assay, a bias-controlled multiplex PCR. Per the authors' processing: The number of nucleated cells in each sample was estimated from the amplification of reference gene primers within the assay. To quantify the absolute abundance of each unique TCRbeta CDR3 rearrangement, sequence reads were collapsed and filtered. For each sample, productive Simpson clonality was calculated by taking the square root of Simpson's diversity index across productive rearrangements. As stored in TCRdb, this immuneACCESS dataset retains in-frame rearrangements with V and J assigned. A fraction of the clones does not appear; measured against another copy, unresolved V genes explain less than half of the discrepancy, and the remainder lacks a known reason. V, J and clone size are those of that table, while D and trimming were read from the DNA. The table for this sample lists roughly 180,000 clones; approximately 85% of them were counted only once. Of the sample, 8.2% is held by the ten largest clones.

For this clone: The antigen this receptor binds is unknown. The sample holds no much larger clone one base away, and base qualities are not on file.

The CDR3 runs 12 residues from the cysteine to the phenylalanine. Solely the CDR3 DNA is kept, with 36 bases framed from the first base. CDR1 and CDR2 (MGHDK, SYGVNS) derive from the germline V gene. V lost 5 bases and J lost 9 bases; the stretch between them is 11 bases long. The V and J genes are TRBV25-1 and TRBJ2-1, and the D gene may be TRBD1, 5 bases matching. Sequenced: peripheral blood. The sequence was collected from a woman aged 55-70 years with acute or convalescent COVID-19. The CDR3 here reads CASSRTPSEQFF. The nucleotides read TGTGCCAGCAGTCGGACACCTAGTGAGCAGTTCTTC.